The source of this T cell receptor beta chain is a study of identical twins. Study-wide points: Sequences that were out-of-frame, alpha and twin-shared displayed an excess of low generation probability. Abundant cord blood beta clonotypes carried fewer insertions; memory repertoires showed none.

This clonotype was observed a few times. Its antigen is still unknown. Healthy Caucasian donors formed the entire cohort. Between the trimmed V and J ends, which lost 1 base and 0 bases, there was a span of 14 bases. CDR3 length: 17 residues. Germline V gene sequence: CDR1 SNHLY, CDR2 FYNNEI. MiXCR was run by TCRdb on the 5' RACE reads, yielding one entry per CDR3 protein. The data show 1.5 million to 2 million distinct CDR3 sequences, under 35% seen once. The chain links TRBV2 to TRBJ2-3; D perhaps matches TRBD2 (7 bases). Sequenced sample: cord blood. This receptor was identified in a newborn girl in good health. The CDR3 DNA reads TGTGCCAGCAGTGAAGACGGGGGGCTACCTAGCACAGATACGCAGTATTTT. It encodes CASSEDGGLPSTDTQYF.